A single sample gave rise to the 20 T cell receptor beta chains below, sequenced in a study of OX40 agonist ivuxolimab in advanced cancers. Repertoires were generated with immunoSEQ multiplex PCR, while TCRdb's copy carries only in-frame clones and drops some. There are tens of thousands of clones in the sample; more than 70% occur only once, and 6.5% lies in the top ten. The sequencing here drew on CD4+ or CD8+ T cells sorted from blood, taken in a trial of the OX40 agonist ivuxolimab. The receptors were gathered from an adult with an advanced solid tumor such as melanoma, head and neck, liver or kidney cancer.

V and J are TRBV19 and TRBJ1-5; no firm D call. The germline V gene has CDR1 LNHDA and CDR2 SQIVND (reference sequence). The CDR3 is made up of 12 amino acids. Trimming cost V 5 bases and J 7 bases, with 9 bases left between them. CDR3 region: CASSGPSQPQHF. The CDR3 DNA follows: TGTGCCAGTAGTGGGCCAAGCCAGCCCCAGCATTTT.

The V call is TRBV7-2, the J call TRBJ2-7; 7 bases line up with TRBD2. The CDR3 has 14 residues. V was pared by 4 bases and J by 4 bases, with 7 bases of the junction left unmatched. Germline CDR1 reads SGHTA; CDR2 reads FQGNSA. This CDR3 is CASSSSGKSYEQYF. The CDR3 nucleotides are TGTGCCAGCAGCTCGAGCGGGAAAAGTTACGAGCAGTACTTC. Complete variable domain (other parts from reference TRBV7-2 and TRBJ2-7): GAGVSQSPSNKVTEKGKDVELRCDPISGHTALYWYRQSLGQGLEFLIYFQGNSAPDKSGLPSDRFSAERTGGSVSTLTIQRTQQEDSAVYLCASSSSGKSYEQYFGPGTRLTVT.

About this clone itself: One end of the junction fails to match germline, which may point to a read error. J is TRBJ1-1 and V is TRBV5-5; D call uncertain. The CDR3 spans 11 residues. Germline values: CDR1 SGHKS, CDR2 YYEKEE (reference sequence). CDR3 in amino acids: CASSQNAEAFF. DNA for the CDR3: TGTGCCAGCAGCCAGAACGCTGAAGCTTTCTTT.

This clone was observed a single time. This sequence joins TRBV7-9 and TRBJ2-3; D call uncertain. Germline V gene lookup returns CDR1 SEHNR and CDR2 FQNEAQ (reference sequence). Trimming pared 0 bases from V and 0 bases from J, leaving 4 bases between. This CDR3 region has 14 residues. In DNA, the CDR3 is TGTGCCAGCAGCTTAGCCCGGAGCACAGATACGCAGTATTTT. Translated: CASSLARSTDTQYF.

This chain joins TRBV11-3 and TRBJ2-7, with D possibly called TRBD1 or TRBD2 (5 bases each). Germline V gene sequence: CDR1 SGHNT, CDR2 YENEEA. V lost 3 bases to trimming and J lost 2 bases, with 11 bases between them. This CDR3 contains 14 residues. DNA for the CDR3: TGTGCCAGCAGCTTGTGGGACGGACCCTACGAGCAGTACTTC. Amino acid sequence: CASSLWDGPYEQYF.

The chain recombines TRBV7-2 with TRBJ2-1, with D perhaps TRBD2 (5 bases). The CDR3 has 17 amino acids. From germline, CDR1 is SGHTA and CDR2 FQGNSA. V was pared by 5 bases and J by 6 bases, with 23 bases between. The CDR3 bases are TGTGCCAGCAGCCCCGAAGCTTATAGTAGCGTTCGCAATGAGCAGTTCTTC. Residues: CASSPEAYSSVRNEQFF.

The chain recombines TRBV5-1 with TRBJ2-1; D tentatively fits TRBD1 or TRBD2 (5 bases each). The germline V gene has CDR1 SGHRS and CDR2 YFSETQ. CDR3 size: 15 residues. Trimming left V 0 bases short and J 5 bases short, with 12 bases between. CDR3 loop: CASSLGGAYNNEQFF. For the CDR3, the DNA is TGCGCCAGCAGCTTGGGAGGGGCCTATAACAATGAGCAGTTCTTC.

The genes are TRBV6-5 and TRBJ1-2, with D perhaps TRBD1 (5 bases). Germline V gene lookup returns CDR1 MNHEY and CDR2 SVGAGI. CDR3 size: 15 residues. Trimming took off 7 bases at V and 4 bases at J, with 19 bases between the two ends. The CDR3 region has the DNA TGTGCCAGCATGCCTGGTACAGGAGCGGGCTATGGCTACACCTTC. It translates to CASMPGTGAGYGYTF.

The rearrangement joins TRBV6-6 to TRBJ2-3; 8 nucleotides align to TRBD1. V trimming: 0 bases; J trimming: 4 bases; junction bases outside the gene matches: 3. CDR3 length equals 15 residues. Germline CDR1 MNHNY, CDR2 SVGAGI (reference sequence). The CDR3, as DNA: TGTGCCAGCAGTTACTCCTTGGACAGGGCAGATACGCAGTATTTT. Its translation is CASSYSLDRADTQYF.

In DNA form, the CDR3 reads TGTGCCAGCAGTCAACACGTCCAGGGGTATGAGCAGTTCTTC. Translating gives CASSQHVQGYEQFF. The rearrangement uses TRBV6-1 and TRBJ2-1; D perhaps matches TRBD1 (6 bases). The length of the CDR3 is 14 residues. V lost 5 bases and J lost 8, with 16 bases in between. Germline CDR1 reads MNHNS; CDR2 reads SASEGT.

The gene calls are TRBV7-9 and TRBJ2-1; TRBD1 or TRBD2 may be the D gene (5 bases each). Germline V CDR1 and CDR2: SEHNR, FQNEAQ (reference sequence). The germline V and J ends were trimmed by 4 bases and 6 bases, with 10 bases remaining between them. The CDR3 totals 13 residues. The CDR3 bases are TGTGCCAGCAGCTGGGGACCTCGCAATGAGCAGTTCTTC. This gives the protein CASSWGPRNEQFF.

A single count supports this clone. V is TRBV5-1 and J is TRBJ2-1; 13 bases match TRBD2. J gave up 6 bases and V 1 base, and 7 bases lay outside the gene matches. The CDR3 covers 17 residues. Per germline, CDR1 SGHRS and CDR2 YFSETQ. Here the CDR3 reads CASSLKALAGGLNEQFF. The CDR3 DNA is TGCGCCAGCAGCTTGAAAGCACTAGCGGGGGGGCTCAATGAGCAGTTCTTC.

The sample holds a few counts of this clone. The chain carries TRBV6-5 and TRBJ1-6; D may be TRBD1 (5 bases). The CDR3 consists of 13 residues. Trimming shortened V by 4 bases and J by 10 bases, and 11 bases separated the two germline ends. Germline CDR1 is MNHEY and CDR2 is SVGAGI. The CDR3 DNA follows: TGTGCCAGCAGTTTCCAGGGCCGGTCACCCCTCCACTTT. Translated: CASSFQGRSPLHF.

J is TRBJ2-1 and V is TRBV7-6; possibly TRBD1 or TRBD2 for D (6 bases each). Germline loops: CDR1 SGHVS, CDR2 FNYEAQ. The length of the CDR3 is 15 residues. Trimming took 1 base from V and 5 from J, leaving 12 bases between them. As DNA, the CDR3 is TGTGCCAGCAGCTTAGGGGTGGGGGGCAACAATGAGCAGTTCTTC. Its protein product is CASSLGVGGNNEQFF. Full variable domain (missing parts from reference TRBV7-6 and TRBJ2-1): GAGVSQSPRYKVTKRGQDVALRCDPISGHVSLYWYRQALGQGPEFLTYFNYEAQQDKSGLPNDRFSAERPEGSISTLTIQRTEQRDSAMYRCASSLGVGGNNEQFFGPGTRLTVL.

The CDR3 DNA follows: TGTGCCAGCAGTTTTCTAGGACCCCAAGAGACCCAGTACTTC. As protein: CASSFLGPQETQYF. The V and J genes are TRBV27 and TRBJ2-5; D is undetermined. Trimming cost V 3 bases and J 1 base, with 9 bases left between them. CDR3 length equals 14 residues. Germline V gives CDR1 MNHEY, CDR2 SMNVEV (reference sequence).

The gene calls are TRBV7-2 and TRBJ2-7, with 7 bases lining up with TRBD2. Losses at the gene ends were 3 bases for V and 4 bases for J; bases not matched to a gene: 9. Per germline, CDR1 SGHTA and CDR2 FQGNSA. This CDR3 comprises 15 residues. The CDR3, as DNA: TGTGCCAGCAGCTTCCCTCACGGGAGGTCTTACGAGCAGTACTTC. It is translated as CASSFPHGRSYEQYF. The whole variable domain, filled in from reference TRBV7-2 and TRBJ2-7, reads GAGVSQSPSNKVTEKGKDVELRCDPISGHTALYWYRQSLGQGLEFLIYFQGNSAPDKSGLPSDRFSAERTGGSVSTLTIQRTQQEDSAVYLCASSFPHGRSYEQYFGPGTRLTVT.

The J gene is TRBJ1-5, the V gene TRBV19; the D gene is possibly TRBD1 (6 bases). The germline V gene encodes CDR1 LNHDA and CDR2 SQIVND (reference sequence). The CDR3 is made up of 14 amino acids. Trimming stripped 9 bases from V and 4 bases from J, with 16 bases between. The CDR3 nucleotides are TGTGCCAGCGCGGCACAGGGAATAAATCAGCCCCAGCATTTT. This sequence encodes CASAAQGINQPQHF.

J is TRBJ2-7 and V is TRBV2; 7 bases are a match to TRBD2. The CDR3 is 13 residues long. The V gene's germline CDR1 is SNHLY and CDR2 FYNNEI. J gave up 5 bases and V 2 bases, and 3 bases lay outside the gene matches. This chain's CDR3 is CASSEYTSDEQYF. The CDR3 coding sequence is TGTGCCAGCAGTGAATACACTAGCGACGAGCAGTACTTC. Variable domain in full (rest from reference TRBV2 and TRBJ2-7): EPEVTQTPSHQVTQMGQEVILRCVPISNHLYFYWYRQILGQKVEFLVSFYNNEISEKSEIFDDQFSVERPDGSNFTLKIRSTKLEDSAMYFCASSEYTSDEQYFGPGTRLTVT.

The V call is TRBV5-1, the J call TRBJ2-6; tentative D call: TRBD1 (6 bases). Germline V gene sequence: CDR1 SGHRS, CDR2 YFSETQ. The length of the CDR3 is 16 residues. V dropped 3 bases and J dropped 4 bases, with 14 bases sitting between them. The CDR3: CASSSTGLGGANVLTF. In DNA, the CDR3 is TGCGCCAGCAGCTCGACAGGCCTCGGAGGGGCCAACGTCCTGACTTTC.

This sequence joins TRBV12-5 and TRBJ1-1, with D uncertain. Trimming left V 7 bases short and J 2 bases short, with 11 bases between. The germline V gene encodes CDR1 LGHNT and CDR2 FRNRAP. The CDR3 has 13 residues. The CDR3 loop is CASARGQNTEAFF. The CDR3 nucleotides are TGTGCTAGTGCCCGAGGGCAAAACACTGAAGCTTTCTTT.